The rows below give T cell receptor beta chains drawn from one sample of a study of T-cell reconstitution after alpha-beta-depleted transplantation in children. MiXCR was run by TCRdb on the PCR reads, yielding one entry per CDR3 protein. The repertoire includes about 98,000 distinct CDR3 sequences, about 7.5% of them detected once, and 16% sits in the top ten. The material sequenced was PBMCs, taken before TCRalphabeta/CD19-depleted stem cell transplant. All receptors come from a boy aged 2-15 years with acute lymphoblastic leukemia, due to receive a stem cell transplant. The CDR3 runs from the conserved cysteine through the conserved F or W. Each record gives: J gene, clone size, D gene, V gene, CDR3 DNA, CDR3 protein. The D gene is left open where the match is weak. Clone size, where shown, is once, few, many, or a class for clones that have expanded.

j_call: TRBJ2-3
clone_size: NA
d_call: NA
v_call: TRBV20-1
cdr3_nt: TGCAGTGTGACAGAGGGCCTCGCTTTCACAGATACGCAGTATTTT
cdr3_aa: CSVTEGLAFTDTQYF

j_call: TRBJ2-7
clone_size: few
d_call: TRBD2
v_call: TRBV12-3/TRBV12-4
cdr3_nt: TGTGCCAGCAGCCGGACTAGCGGGGGGAACGAGCAGTACTTC
cdr3_aa: CASSRTSGGNEQYF

j_call: TRBJ2-5
clone_size: NA
d_call: NA
v_call: TRBV4-2
cdr3_nt: TGTGCCATCAGCCTGGGGCCCCTAGTTGGGGAGACCCAGTACTTC
cdr3_aa: CAISLGPLVGETQYF

j_call: TRBJ2-5
clone_size: many
d_call: TRBD2
v_call: TRBV20-1
cdr3_nt: TGCAGTGTACGCCCTAGCGGGGGGAGTTTGGAGACCCAGTACTTC
cdr3_aa: CSVRPSGGSLETQYF

j_call: TRBJ2-7
clone_size: many
d_call: NA
v_call: TRBV5-6
cdr3_nt: TGTGCCAGCAGCTTGGGCGGGGGCCTCTACGAGCAGTACTTC
cdr3_aa: CASSLGGGLYEQYF

j_call: TRBJ2-2
clone_size: many
d_call: NA
v_call: TRBV24-1
cdr3_nt: TGTGCCACCGGATCTGCAACACTAGAGAAAAGGACCGGGGAGCTGTTTTTT
cdr3_aa: CATGSATLEKRTGELFF

j_call: TRBJ2-5
clone_size: NA
d_call: NA
v_call: TRBV19
cdr3_nt: TGTGCCAGTAGTATTAAGGGGGCAGGGGAGGGCCAGTACTTC
cdr3_aa: CASSIKGAGEGQYF

j_call: TRBJ1-2
clone_size: NA
d_call: NA
v_call: TRBV9
cdr3_nt: TGTGCCAGCAGCGGGTCTAACTATGGCTACACCTTC
cdr3_aa: CASSGSNYGYTF

j_call: TRBJ1-4
clone_size: NA
d_call: NA
v_call: TRBV9
cdr3_nt: TGTGCCAGCAGCGTAGGGGCAACTAATGAAAAACTGTTTTTT
cdr3_aa: CASSVGATNEKLFF

j_call: TRBJ1-2
clone_size: many
d_call: NA
v_call: TRBV20-1
cdr3_nt: TGCAGTGCTTGGGTGCCTGGCTACACCTTC
cdr3_aa: CSAWVPGYTF

j_call: TRBJ2-1
clone_size: NA
d_call: TRBD2
v_call: TRBV5-1
cdr3_nt: TGCGCCAGCAGCTTGGGGACTAGCGGGGGGACCAATGAGCAGTTCTTC
cdr3_aa: CASSLGTSGGTNEQFF

j_call: TRBJ2-1
clone_size: few
d_call: TRBD2
v_call: TRBV20-1
cdr3_nt: TGCAGTGCTCCTCGACTAGCGGGGGGCCTCAATGAGCAGTTCTTC
cdr3_aa: CSAPRLAGGLNEQFF